This record looks at one T cell receptor beta chain sequence and its context. There are 14 residues in the CDR3. Looked up from germline, CDR1 is SGHRS and CDR2 is YFSETQ. V shed 4 bases and J shed 3 bases, with 13 bases lying between them. The table came from immunoSEQ multiplex PCR; TCRdb's copy has only in-frame clones and leaves some out. The sample holds nearly 1 million clones, 60% to 85% seen once. The data originate from a study of shared clonotypes between healthy human individuals. Looking at the study overall: The composition of the donors was a couple of women and a few men aged 18 to 49.

The J gene is TRBJ1-2, the V gene TRBV5-1, with D uncertain. Input material: memory CD4+ T cells sorted from blood. Subset noted: CD45RA-negative fraction. This TCR derives from a young man in good health. CDR3 nucleotide sequence: TGCGCCAGCAGCGACCCCTCCGGGGACTATGGCTACACCTTC. This codes for CASSDPSGDYGYTF.